The sequence of this TCR beta chain was determined in a study of patients and donors after allogeneic stem cell transplantation. The CDR3 consists of 12 residues. V shed 3 bases and J shed 8 bases, with 13 bases lying between them. Germline values: CDR1 DFQATT, CDR2 SNEGSKA (reference sequence). Via MiXCR, TCRdb re-called the RT-PCR reads, giving one row per CDR3 protein. This sample has roughly 940,000 distinct CDR3 sequences, with under 20% found just once. This clonotype originated in a human donor who was either an allogeneic HSCT recipient or a stem cell or donor lymphocyte infusion donor (not recorded which). It is not recorded whose cells these are; they may come from a transplant donor. Sequences were obtained from blood, either unsorted or a sorted T cell fraction (not recorded which). This chain uses TRBV20-1 with TRBJ1-2; D may be TRBD1 (5 bases). CDR3 bases: TGCAGTGCTAGTTCGGGGACTGACGGCTACACCTTC. Residues: CSASSGTDGYTF.